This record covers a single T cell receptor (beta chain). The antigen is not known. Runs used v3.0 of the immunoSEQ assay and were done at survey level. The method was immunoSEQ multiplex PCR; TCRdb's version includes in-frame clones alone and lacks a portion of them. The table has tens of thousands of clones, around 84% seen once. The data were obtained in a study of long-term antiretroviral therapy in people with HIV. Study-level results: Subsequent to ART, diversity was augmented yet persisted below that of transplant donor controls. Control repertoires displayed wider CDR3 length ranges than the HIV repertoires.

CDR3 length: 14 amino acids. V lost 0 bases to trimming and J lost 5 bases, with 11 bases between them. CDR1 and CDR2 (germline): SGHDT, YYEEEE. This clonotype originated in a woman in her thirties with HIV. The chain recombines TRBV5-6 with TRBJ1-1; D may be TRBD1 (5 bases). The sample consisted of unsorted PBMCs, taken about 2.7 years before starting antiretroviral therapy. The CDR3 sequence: CASSLDSTATEAFF. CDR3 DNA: TGTGCCAGCAGCTTGGATTCGACAGCTACTGAAGCTTTCTTT.